This TCR beta chain was retrieved from a study of cytomegalovirus exposure and HLA in healthy donors. Healthy bone marrow donors made up the donor group. Germline CDR1 MNHEY, CDR2 SVGAGI. The CDR3 has 13 amino acids. Trimming pared 3 bases from V and 6 bases from J, leaving 9 bases between. Findings and caveats of the study: Most CMV-associated TCR beta chains appeared HLA-restricted in a later analysis. Later analysis demonstrated an association between a missense DCLRE1C variant and TCR beta V- and J-gene trimming. DRB1 showed the most TCR associations and HLA-C the fewest in a later analysis, as rates varied by HLA locus.

Researchers ran the PCR with 60 Vbeta and 13 Jbeta primers. Clones were sequenced by immunoSEQ multiplex PCR, and TCRdb holds only the in-frame ones, with some missing. Of roughly 110,000 clones listed, roughly 71% are singletons. Regarding this clone: The antigen is not known. The same CDR3 can be traced to other DNA sequences in this sample.

This chain links TRBV6-5 with TRBJ1-5; D call uncertain. The TCR sequence derives from a male donor in good health and CMV-seropositive. The sample taken for sequencing was PBMCs. The CDR3 DNA reads TGTGCCAGCAGTTATCTCCCCGGTCAGCCCCAGCATTTT. The encoded protein is CASSYLPGQPQHF.